One T cell receptor (beta chain) is described in this entry. Its matching antigen is unknown. At one end the junction does not follow the germline gene, possibly because of a read error. Donors consisted of healthy bone marrow donors. These data belong to a study of cytomegalovirus exposure and HLA in healthy donors. The study ran its PCR with 60 Vbeta and 13 Jbeta primers. Libraries were prepared by immunoSEQ multiplex PCR; TCRdb keeps only in-frame clonotypes and omits some of them. The table includes about 150,000 clones, roughly 83% detected once. Study-level findings and limits: Fewer N-insertions than the roughly 670-donor mean were reportedly shown by an Asian-associated ancestry cluster in a later analysis. Presence/absence analyses treated sequencing depth as roughly uniform across donors. The study labeled 164 TCR beta chains cytomegalovirus-associated.

Sequenced input: PBMCs. This TCR was recovered from a man in his thirties or forties in good health and CMV-seropositive.

DNA for the CDR3: TGTTCCAGCAGCTTTAGAGGGACTAGCGTTGGCAATGAGCAGTTCTTC. Its translation: CSSSFRGTSVGNEQFF. The V gene is TRBV7-9, the J gene TRBJ2-1, with 10 nucleotides matching TRBD2. The CDR3 runs to 16 residues. Germline-derived CDR1 and CDR2 are SEHNR and FQNEAQ (reference sequence).